A selection of T cell receptor beta chains follows, all from one sample in a study of glioma-infiltrating T cells. MiXCR, applied by TCRdb to the multiplex PCR reads, yields one record per CDR3 protein. The table records 100,000 to 150,000 distinct CDR3 sequences, less than 30% of them present only once. Sequencing was performed on glioma tissue, nonneoplastic brain tissue, or PBMCs (not recorded which). The receptors were gathered from a human donor with low-grade glioma or glioblastoma, undergoing nonglioma brain surgery, or in good health (not recorded which). CDR3s include the opening cysteine and the closing phenylalanine or tryptophan. D genes are given only for firm matches. Size is omitted from some rows. Given values are once, few, many or a class for expanded clones.

V gene	J gene	D gene	clone size	CDR3 DNA	CDR3 protein
TRBV2	TRBJ1-5	-	many	TGTGCCAGCGCGGCCGACGGAAGCAATCAGCCCCAGCATTTT	CASAADGSNQPQHF
TRBV3-1	TRBJ2-3	-	few	TGTGCCAGCAGCCCCCACGTAAAGGCAGATACGCAGTATTTT	CASSPHVKADTQYF
TRBV15	TRBJ2-1	TRBD2	many	TGTGCCACCAGCAGAGATCGGAGCGGGAGCGCTTTTGATGAGCAGTTCTTC	CATSRDRSGSAFDEQFF
TRBV5-4	TRBJ2-3	-	-	TGTGCCAGCAGCTTGGGAGACACTCCGAGCACAGATACGCAGTATTTT	CASSLGDTPSTDTQYF
TRBV5-1	TRBJ2-5	-	few	TGCGCCAGCAGCTTGGGTGACAGTCAAGAGACCCAGTACTTC	CASSLGDSQETQYF
TRBV19	TRBJ1-2	TRBD1	many	TGTGCCAGTAGTATGCGCCAGGGGGCCTATGGCTACACCTTC	CASSMRQGAYGYTF
TRBV27	TRBJ2-2	TRBD2	many	TGTGCCAGCAGAGTATCTAGCGGGAGTCCCGGGGAGCTGTTTTTT	CASRVSSGSPGELFF
TRBV19	TRBJ1-5	-	many	TGTGCCAGTAATCGCGCGACGGCGGGGGTGGTAGGACAGCCCCAGCATTTT	CASNRATAGVVGQPQHF
TRBV6-1	TRBJ1-1	TRBD1	many	TGTGCCACTGCGGGGGAAACAGGGGGCTTGAACACTGAAGCTTTCTTT	CATAGETGGLNTEAFF
TRBV20-1	TRBJ2-7	-	many	TGCAGTGCCCCTTGGACAGGAGGGCTGTACTTC	CSAPWTGGLYF
TRBV27	TRBJ1-3	-	-	TGTGCCAGCGGTCCGGGACCGGGACGGGGGGGAAACACCATATATTTT	CASGPGPGRGGNTIYF
TRBV4-1	TRBJ1-4	TRBD1	many	TGCGCCAGCAGCCATTCGATCGGGACAGCAAATGAAAAACTGTTTTTT	CASSHSIGTANEKLFF
TRBV19	TRBJ1-5	-	many	TGTGCCAGTAGTATAGGTTTACAGGGTCAGCCCCAGCATTTT	CASSIGLQGQPQHF
TRBV29-1	TRBJ2-5	TRBD2	few	TGCAGCGCTCGAGATGCTAGCGGGTATAAAGAGACCCAGTACTTC	CSARDASGYKETQYF
TRBV15	TRBJ1-2	TRBD1	many	TGTGCCACCAGCAGCGACAGGGGGCACTTCTATGGCTACACCTTC	CATSSDRGHFYGYTF
TRBV25-1	TRBJ1-2	-	many	TGTGCCAGCAGTGATCTGGGTAAAGGTTATGGCTACACCTTC	CASSDLGKGYGYTF
TRBV19	TRBJ1-2	-	few	TGTGCCAGTAGTATACGAACAGTCTATGGCTACACCTTC	CASSIRTVYGYTF
TRBV6-1	TRBJ2-7	-	many	TGTGCCAGCAGTAAGAGGTGGACAGTTCGTTCCTACGAGCAGTACTTC	CASSKRWTVRSYEQYF
TRBV7-2	TRBJ2-5	TRBD1	many	TGTGCCAGCAGCGCGGACAGGGGGCCGGAGACCCAGTACTTC	CASSADRGPETQYF
TRBV27	TRBJ2-1	-	many	TGTGCCAGCACCAATCCCGTGTCGGAGCAGTTCTTC	CASTNPVSEQFF
TRBV7-2	TRBJ1-2	-	few	TGTGCCAGCAGCCCTCAAGCAGGAGGAACAATCTATGGCTACACCTTC	CASSPQAGGTIYGYTF
TRBV3-1	TRBJ2-5	-	many	TGTGCCAGCAGTCGACAGGTCGCCCAAGAGACCCAGTACTTC	CASSRQVAQETQYF
TRBV3-1	TRBJ2-1	TRBD1	few	TGTGCCAGCAGCCGAGACTTAGGGACAGGGGGTAAGAATGAGCAGTTCTTC	CASSRDLGTGGKNEQFF
TRBV29-1	TRBJ2-7	-	-	TGCAGCGTTGAAGGGGGATCGAGTTTACGGGAGCAGTACTTC	CSVEGGSSLREQYF
TRBV4-1	TRBJ1-1	-	-	TGCGCCAGCACCAATACTGAATCCATGGACACTGAAGCTTTCTTT	CASTNTESMDTEAFF
TRBV6-1	TRBJ2-5	-	many	TGTGCCAGCAGCCGCTCCAGACAGCCGCAAGAGACCCAGTACTTC	CASSRSRQPQETQYF
TRBV6-1	TRBJ2-7	TRBD1	many	TGTGCCAGCAGCCGGGGACAGGGCTACGAGCAGTACTTC	CASSRGQGYEQYF
TRBV28	TRBJ1-5	-	many	TGTGCCAGCAGTTTAAGGCCAGGTCCTAATCAGCCCCAGCATTTT	CASSLRPGPNQPQHF
TRBV14	TRBJ2-4	-	-	TGTGCCAGCAGCCAGTCAGTACTACTAGCCAAAAACATTCAGTACTTC	CASSQSVLLAKNIQYF
TRBV6-1	TRBJ2-1	-	many	TGTGCCAGCAGTTCCACCAGACTCCTGTTCGATAACAATGAGCAGTTCTTC	CASSSTRLLFDNNEQFF
TRBV11-2	TRBJ1-3	TRBD1	-	TGTGCCAGCAGCTTAGCCTGGACAGGGGACACCATATATTTT	CASSLAWTGDTIYF
TRBV2	TRBJ2-3	-	medium-sized	TGTGCCAGCACCGGTCTGTCAGATACGCAGTATTTT	CASTGLSDTQYF
TRBV4-2	TRBJ2-7	-	-	TGTGCCAGCAGCCAAGGCCAGGGTAAAGACGAGCAGTACTTC	CASSQGQGKDEQYF
TRBV20-1	TRBJ1-1	-	many	TGCAGTGCTAGAGTAGCGACAGCTGAAGCTTTCTTT	CSARVATAEAFF
TRBV20-1	TRBJ2-2	TRBD1	many	TGCAGTGCCTCGACCGGGACAGGGATAACCGGGGAGCTGTTTTTT	CSASTGTGITGELFF
TRBV19	TRBJ2-7	-	few	TGTGCCAGTAGTAAACCCCGATGGGGAGGCTACGAGCAGTACTTC	CASSKPRWGGYEQYF
TRBV7-9	TRBJ2-7	-	-	TGTGCCAGCAGCTTAGAGGGACCTAGCGAGCAGTACTTC	CASSLEGPSEQYF
TRBV12-3/TRBV12-4	TRBJ2-1	-	many	TGTGCCAGCAGTCTACAACTAGTAGCTGAGCAGTTCTTC	CASSLQLVAEQFF
TRBV6-1	TRBJ2-1	TRBD1	-	TGTGCCAGCAGTACACAGACAGGGGGCTTAAACAATGAGCAGTTCTTC	CASSTQTGGLNNEQFF
TRBV7-2	TRBJ1-4	TRBD1	many	TGTGCCAGCAGCGCGAGTCACAGGGGCGGGAATGAAAAACTGTTTTTT	CASSASHRGGNEKLFF
TRBV6-2/TRBV6-3	TRBJ2-2	-	-	TGTGCCAGCAGTTATGAGGTCTTCGACACCGGGGAGCTGTTTTTT	CASSYEVFDTGELFF
TRBV4-2	TRBJ2-7	TRBD2	many	TGTGCCAGCAGCCAATCCCTAGCGGGGACCTACGAGCAGTACTTC	CASSQSLAGTYEQYF
TRBV28	TRBJ2-7	-	many	TGTGCCAGCAGCCGTCCCTACGAGCAGTACTTC	CASSRPYEQYF
TRBV5-1	TRBJ2-1	-	many	TGCGCCAGCAGCTTACGGCCTTCGCAAGGCAATGAGCAGTTCTTC	CASSLRPSQGNEQFF
TRBV28	TRBJ1-2	TRBD1	many	TGTGCCAGCAGCAAGGACAGGGACGGCTATGGCTACACCTTC	CASSKDRDGYGYTF
TRBV18	TRBJ2-3	-	few	TGTGCCAGCTCACCTTTCTTGAATCATGGGACCGTTAGCACAGATACGCAGTATTTT	CASSPFLNHGTVSTDTQYF
TRBV30	TRBJ2-3	-	few	TGTGCCTGGAGTGTAGGGCAGCCAGATACGCAGTATTTT	CAWSVGQPDTQYF
TRBV18	TRBJ2-7	TRBD1	many	TGTGCCAGCTCAAGCCTGGACACGGGACAGGGAACCGAGCAGTACTTC	CASSSLDTGQGTEQYF
TRBV10-3	TRBJ2-3	-	many	TGTGCCATCGGTGGGGGCGCAGTTACAGATACGCAGTATTTT	CAIGGGAVTDTQYF
TRBV7-2	TRBJ2-7	-	many	TGTGCCAGCAGCTTTCAGGGATTAATCAACGAGCAGTACTTC	CASSFQGLINEQYF
TRBV6-1	TRBJ2-5	-	many	TGTGCCAGCAGTGAAGGTTCGGCCCGAGAGGTAGAGACCCAGTACTTC	CASSEGSAREVETQYF
TRBV19	TRBJ1-1	-	many	TGTGCCAGTAGTATAATCCCGCCCGAGAACACTGAAGCTTTCTTT	CASSIIPPENTEAFF
TRBV7-2	TRBJ2-7	-	many	TGTGCCAGCAGCTTAGTTGACACCTACGAGCAGTACTTC	CASSLVDTYEQYF